This TCR beta chain derives from a study of cytomegalovirus exposure and HLA in healthy donors. With regard to this clone: Its antigen is currently unknown.

Broader study findings: In an earlier analysis, most TCR beta V segments were productive about 87% or about 30% of the time. A later analysis, which compared TCR beta chains of equal frequency, found the HLA-associated ones more clonally expanded. A later analysis linked roughly 17,000 TCR beta sequences to HLA alleles at 0.05 false discovery rate.

Germline V gene lookup returns CDR1 MGHDK and CDR2 SYGVNS. The CDR3 length is 15 residues. Germline trimming cut 6 bases from V and 2 bases from J; bases unmatched to any gene: 9. Primers: 60 Vbeta forward and 13 Jbeta reverse. As processed by the authors: In a later analysis, the count reached 76 million or so unique TCR beta chains, with 10 million to 14 million shared. The table came from immunoSEQ multiplex PCR; TCRdb's copy has only in-frame clones and leaves some out. V, J and clone size derive from that table, while D and trimming were established from the DNA sequence. Of some 200,000 clones listed, 77% were seen once; the top ten hold around 2.9%.

The chain uses TRBV25-1 and TRBJ2-5; 7 positions agree with TRBD1. Sequencing used PBMCs. The clonotype comes from a woman aged 55-70 years in good health and CMV-seropositive. The CDR3 loop reads CASRPPGQRQETQYF. The DNA for the CDR3 is TGTGCCAGCAGGCCTCCGGGACAGCGTCAAGAGACCCAGTACTTC.